These 17 T cell receptor beta chains were sequenced from one sample in a study of shared clonotypes between healthy human individuals. Assay: immunoSEQ multiplex PCR; the TCRdb copy retains only in-frame clones and omits some. The profile covers about 680,000 clones, with roughly 94% appearing a single time and about 24% taken by the ten largest. Terminally differentiated effector memory CD45RA+ cells were left out of the naive CD8 fraction, which was CD45RO-negative and positively selected for CCR7. Material for sequencing was naive CD8+ T cells sorted from blood. These receptors all come from a man aged 25 to 40 in good health.

The chain has TRBV7-9 and TRBJ2-1; 7 nucleotides match TRBD2. The J segment lost 0 bases and the V segment lost 7 bases, leaving 6 bases of the junction unmatched. This CDR3 is built from 15 residues. The germline gives CDR1 SEHNR, CDR2 FQNEAQ (reference sequence). The CDR3 here is CASIKAGTSYNEQFF. The CDR3 nucleotides read TGTGCCAGCATCAAAGCGGGGACCTCCTACAATGAGCAGTTCTTC.

The rearrangement joins TRBV7-6 to TRBJ1-1; D ambiguous. CDR3 size: 16 residues. Germline V gene lookup returns CDR1 SGHVS and CDR2 FNYEAQ. Trimming pared 5 bases from V and 5 bases from J, leaving 21 bases between. CDR3: CASSPRGSSRGTEAFF. The CDR3 bases are TGTGCCAGCAGCCCCCGAGGTAGCAGCCGAGGGACTGAAGCTTTCTTT.

The chain carries TRBV7-9 and TRBJ1-2, with TRBD1 as a possible D gene (5 bases). In germline, CDR1 is SEHNR, CDR2 FQNEAQ (reference sequence). This CDR3 region has 14 residues. Trimming cost V 4 bases and J 8 bases, with 17 bases left between them. In DNA form, the CDR3 reads TGTGCCAGCAGCTCTGGTGGGGGGGTAGTCGGCTACACCTTC. This translates into CASSSGGGVVGYTF.

V is TRBV7-9 and J is TRBJ1-1; TRBD1 matches 7 bases. The CDR3 is 15 amino acids. V lost 5 bases and J lost 0; bases outside the gene matches: 6. Germline values: CDR1 SEHNR, CDR2 FQNEAQ (reference sequence). CDR3 protein: CASSLWTGMNTEAFF. The CDR3 DNA reads as TGTGCCAGCAGCCTATGGACAGGAATGAACACTGAAGCTTTCTTT.

This clone was recorded once. The chain links TRBV6-5 to TRBJ2-7, with 9 bases that match TRBD1. V lost 6 bases to trimming and J lost 6 bases; unmatched junction nucleotides: 12. The CDR3 has 15 amino acids. The germline V gene encodes CDR1 MNHEY and CDR2 SVGAGI. As DNA, the CDR3 is TGTGCCAGCAGACCCTGGAGGGGGACAGGGCGCGAGCAGTACTTC. It encodes CASRPWRGTGREQYF.

The J gene is TRBJ2-5, the V gene TRBV5-4; 7 nucleotides align to TRBD2. This CDR3 is 14 amino acids long. With V trimmed by 0 bases and J by 4 bases, 3 bases remained unmatched. The germline V gene has CDR1 SGHNT and CDR2 YYREEE (reference sequence). CDR3 DNA sequence: TGTGCCAGCAGCTTGGCCGCTAGCGGAGAGACCCAGTACTTC. It is translated as CASSLAASGETQYF.

The chain links TRBV18 to TRBJ2-7; possibly TRBD1 or TRBD2 for D (6 bases each). Trimming pared 3 bases from V and 5 bases from J, leaving 20 bases between. From germline, CDR1 is KGHSH and CDR2 LQKENI. CDR3 length equals 16 residues. The DNA of the CDR3 is TGTGCCAGCTCACCCCGGAACGGGGGCGAAGGGGACGAGCAGTACTTC. Protein product: CASSPRNGGEGDEQYF.

About this clone: The same CDR3 can be traced to other DNA sequences in this sample. The CDR3 coding sequence is TGCGCCAGCAGCTTGGCCCCAGGGAGCTCCTACGAGCAGTACTTC. Translating it yields CASSLAPGSSYEQYF. This rearrangement joins TRBV5-1 to TRBJ2-7; D could derive from TRBD1 or TRBD2 (5 bases each). This CDR3 region has 15 residues. Between the trimmed V and J ends, which lost 0 bases and 0 bases, there was a span of 10 bases. Looked up from germline, CDR1 is SGHRS and CDR2 is YFSETQ. The full variable domain, completed using reference TRBV5-1 and TRBJ2-7, is KAGVTQTPRYLIKTRGQQVTLSCSPISGHRSVSWYQQTPGQGLQFLFEYFSETQRNKGNFPGRFSGRQFSNSRSEMNVSTLELGDSALYLCASSLAPGSSYEQYFGPGTRLTVT.

This chain uses TRBV5-1 with TRBJ1-1; 7 bases are a match to TRBD1. Trimming removed 4 bases from V and 7 bases from J; junction bases left unmatched: 10. CDR1 SGHRS and CDR2 YFSETQ come from the germline V gene. This CDR3 has 14 amino acids. CDR3 DNA: TGCGCCAGCAGCCCCGACAGGGTAAGGGGTGAAGCTTTCTTT. Translation gives CASSPDRVRGEAFF.

The chain couples TRBV11-2 to TRBJ2-5; possible D gene TRBD2, 5 bases. The CDR3 sequence is 16 residues long. V was cut by 4 bases and J by 3 bases, with 18 bases left in between. CDR1 and CDR2 (germline): SGHAT, FQNNGV. DNA of the CDR3: TGTGCCAGCAGCTCAAGTAGGGAGACGAACGAAGAGACCCAGTACTTC. Residues: CASSSSRETNEETQYF.

V usage is TRBV25-1 and J usage is TRBJ2-1; D remains unclear. Germline CDR1 and CDR2: MGHDK and SYGVNS. V was clipped by 1 base and J by 6 bases, with 4 bases between them. The CDR3 has 12 amino acids. CDR3: CASSEFINEQFF. CDR3 DNA sequence: TGTGCCAGCAGTGAATTTATCAATGAGCAGTTCTTC.

The V gene is TRBV9, the J gene TRBJ2-1; D is unclear. This CDR3 spans 15 amino acids. Germline V lookup: CDR1 SGDLS, CDR2 YYNGEE. The ends were cut back, 0 bases at V and 4 bases at J, with 11 bases in the middle. In DNA form, the CDR3 reads TGTGCCAGCAGCGTAGAATCACAGATATACAATGAGCAGTTCTTC. Its protein product is CASSVESQIYNEQFF.

This sequence joins TRBV21-1 and TRBJ2-7; no DNA check was done on the table's D call, TRBD2. TRBV21-1 has pseudogene status. The CDR3 extends over 13 amino acids. As DNA, the CDR3 is TGTGCCAGCAGCAAGCGGGATCGGTACGAGCAGTACTTC. As protein: CASSKRDRYEQYF.

The chain employs TRBV7-8 and TRBJ2-3; tentatively, D is TRBD2 (6 bases). The germline V gene has CDR1 SGHVS and CDR2 FQNEAQ. This CDR3 contains 16 residues. The V gene lost 5 bases and the J gene lost 0 bases, with 15 bases spanning the gap. CDR3 DNA: TGTGCCAGCAGCCTACGGGGCGGGACCAGCACAGATACGCAGTATTTT. Protein product: CASSLRGGTSTDTQYF.

The chain is built from TRBV27 and TRBJ1-2; tentative D call: TRBD1 (5 bases). Deletions cut 7 bases from V and 7 bases from J, with 16 bases between. The CDR3 has 13 residues. Germline CDR1 and CDR2: MNHEY and SMNVEV (reference sequence). CDR3 protein: CASMGGRLGGYTF. CDR3 sequence (DNA): TGTGCCAGCATGGGGGGACGCTTAGGTGGCTACACCTTC.

J is TRBJ2-1 and V is TRBV14; D gene unclear. The CDR3 length is 15 residues. Germline CDR1 is SGHDN and CDR2 is FVKESK. V lost 3 bases and J lost 6, with 15 bases in between. The CDR3 spells CASSHELMGRNEQFF. CDR3 DNA: TGTGCCAGCAGCCACGAGCTAATGGGCCGCAATGAGCAGTTCTTC.

CDR3 bases: TGCGCCAGCAGCCAAGACGGGGGGGCCTACAATGAGCAGTTCTTC. Translated, it gives CASSQDGGAYNEQFF. This chain uses TRBV4-3 with TRBJ2-1, with 8 positions matching TRBD2. CDR1 is LGHNA and CDR2 is YSLEER in the germline V gene. CDR3 length equals 15 residues. The V gene end was trimmed by 0 bases and the J gene end by 2 bases; junction bases not matched to a gene: 0.